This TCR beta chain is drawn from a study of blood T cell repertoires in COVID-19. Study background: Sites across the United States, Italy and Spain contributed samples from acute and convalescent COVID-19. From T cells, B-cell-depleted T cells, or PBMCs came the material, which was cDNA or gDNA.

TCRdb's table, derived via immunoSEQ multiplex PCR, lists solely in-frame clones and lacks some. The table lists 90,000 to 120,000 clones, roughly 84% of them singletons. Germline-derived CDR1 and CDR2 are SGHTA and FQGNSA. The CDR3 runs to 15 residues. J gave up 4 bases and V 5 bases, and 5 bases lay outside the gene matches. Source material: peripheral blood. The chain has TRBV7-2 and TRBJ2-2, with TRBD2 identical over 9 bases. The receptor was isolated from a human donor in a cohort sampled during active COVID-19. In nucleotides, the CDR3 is TGTGCCAGCAGCCCCGGGACTAGCCTCACCGGGGAGCTGTTTTTT. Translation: CASSPGTSLTGELFF. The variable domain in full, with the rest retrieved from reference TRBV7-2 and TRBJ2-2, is GAGVSQSPSNKVTEKGKDVELRCDPISGHTALYWYRQSLGQGLEFLIYFQGNSAPDKSGLPSDRFSAERTGGSVSTLTIQRTQQEDSAVYLCASSPGTSLTGELFFGEGSRLTVL.